Listed below are T cell receptor beta chains from one sample, sequenced in a study of radiation and T cells in renal cell carcinoma. TCRdb's copy holds only in-frame clones and misses some; the assay was immunoSEQ multiplex PCR. The repertoire includes 100,000 to 150,000 clones, roughly four fifths of them detected once, and roughly 5% sits in the top ten. The sequencing used blood, collected from a patient whose treatment included radiotherapy and nephrectomy. Source of these receptors: a man aged 45-65 years with renal cell carcinoma. Each CDR3 is given with its conserved first and last residue. A D gene is named only where the DNA matches it firmly. Size values are once, few and many counts, or a class for expanded clones, and some rows have none.

V	D	J	size	CDR3	DNA
TRBV5-4	.	TRBJ2-3	.	CASRVSGTDTQYF	TGTGCCAGCAGGGTTTCAGGCACAGATACGCAGTATTTT
TRBV9	TRBD1	TRBJ2-5	.	CASSATGGYHQETQYF	TGTGCCAGCAGCGCGACAGGGGGTTACCACCAAGAGACCCAGTACTTC
TRBV10-3	.	TRBJ1-2	.	CATAGQNSYGYTF	TGTGCCACCGCGGGCCAAAATAGCTATGGCTACACCTTC
TRBV4-1	TRBD1	TRBJ1-2	few	CASSQEPGQGLYTF	TGCGCCAGCAGCCAAGAACCGGGACAGGGTCTCTACACCTTC
TRBV9	.	TRBJ2-7	.	CASASYQGASYEQYF	TGTGCGAGTGCGTCTTATCAGGGCGCGTCCTACGAGCAGTACTTC
TRBV5-1	TRBD1	TRBJ1-1	once	CASRTDRAVGNTEAFF	TGCGCCAGCAGGACAGACAGGGCCGTGGGGAACACTGAAGCTTTCTTT
TRBV6-5	.	TRBJ2-7	.	CASSRTGIGYEQYF	TGTGCCAGCAGTCGTACAGGAATCGGCTACGAGCAGTACTTC
TRBV19	.	TRBJ1-5	.	CASSIGGTYQPQHF	TGTGCCAGTAGTATAGGGGGAACGTACCAGCCCCAGCATTTT
TRBV18	TRBD1	TRBJ2-3	.	CASSPGQGAWDTQYF	TGTGCCAGCTCACCGGGACAGGGGGCGTGGGATACGCAGTATTTT
TRBV19	TRBD2	TRBJ2-1	few	CASSPGLAGNEQFF	TGTGCCAGTAGTCCGGGACTAGCGGGCAATGAGCAGTTCTTC
TRBV5-1	.	TRBJ2-5	.	CASSFGGETQYF	TGCGCCAGCAGCTTCGGAGGGGAGACCCAGTACTTC
TRBV11-3	.	TRBJ2-2	.	CASSPRGTNTGELFF	TGTGCCAGCAGCCCGCGCGGGACGAACACCGGGGAGCTGTTTTTT
TRBV5-5	.	TRBJ1-2	.	CASSFAGQAPLYGYTF	TGTGCCAGCAGCTTCGCAGGGCAGGCACCACTCTATGGCTACACCTTC
TRBV27	TRBD2	TRBJ2-7	.	CASSFRTSGNYEQYF	TGTGCCAGCAGTTTCCGGACTAGCGGGAACTACGAGCAGTACTTC
TRBV6-6	TRBD1	TRBJ1-1	.	CASSYPGQGNTEAFF	TGTGCCAGCAGTTACCCGGGACAGGGGAACACTGAAGCTTTCTTT
TRBV4-1	.	TRBJ1-2	.	CASSQEEGYYGYTF	TGCGCCAGCAGCCAAGAGGAGGGTTACTATGGCTACACCTTC
TRBV7-9	TRBD2	TRBJ2-5	.	CASSSGLAQETQYF	TGTGCCAGCAGTTCGGGACTAGCCCAAGAGACCCAGTACTTC
TRBV4-3	.	TRBJ1-4	.	CASSQDSTSRQPNEKLFF	TGCGCCAGCAGCCAAGATTCGACGTCTCGACAGCCTAATGAAAAACTGTTTTTT
TRBV15	.	TRBJ1-2	.	CATSRDRDRAGYTF	TGTGCCACCAGCAGAGACAGAGATCGAGCTGGCTACACCTTC
TRBV7-2	TRBD1	TRBJ1-2	.	CASSLDVTGGYGYTF	TGTGCCAGCAGCTTAGATGTGACAGGGGGATATGGCTACACCTTC
TRBV5-1	.	TRBJ2-5	.	CASRTGTPEGETQYF	TGCGCCAGCAGGACCGGGACTCCCGAGGGAGAGACCCAGTACTTC
TRBV5-5	.	TRBJ1-5	many	CASSLGVGDNQPQHF	TGTGCCAGCAGCCTTGGTGTTGGAGATAATCAGCCCCAGCATTTT
TRBV7-3	.	TRBJ1-5	.	CASSLSSGPATYQPQHF	TGTGCCAGCAGCTTATCTTCGGGGCCCGCGACGTACCAGCCCCAGCATTTT
TRBV10-3	TRBD2	TRBJ2-1	.	CAISENTSGGTDEQFF	TGTGCCATCAGTGAGAATACTAGCGGGGGAACCGATGAGCAGTTCTTC
TRBV20-1	.	TRBJ2-1	.	CSARRAEQQFF	TGCAGTGCTAGAAGGGCCGAACAGCAGTTCTTC
TRBV6-5	.	TRBJ2-7	.	CATQDGTYEQYF	TGTGCCACCCAAGACGGTACCTACGAGCAGTACTTC
TRBV7-9	TRBD1	TRBJ1-1	.	CASSPTSRTGEAFF	TGTGCCAGCAGCCCAACCAGTCGGACAGGGGAAGCTTTCTTT
TRBV6-6	.	TRBJ2-7	.	CASSSGAAVYEQYF	TGTGCCAGCAGTTCAGGGGCGGCCGTGTACGAGCAGTACTTC
TRBV7-2	.	TRBJ2-3	once	CASSLVGGTDTQYF	TGTGCCAGCAGCTTAGTTGGGGGCACAGATACGCAGTATTTT
TRBV4-2	.	TRBJ2-1	.	CASSQEATPYGDVQQFF	TGTGCCAGCAGCCAAGAGGCCACTCCCTATGGGGATGTTCAGCAGTTCTTC
TRBV7-8	.	TRBJ2-7	.	CASSLERGGLYEQYF	TGTGCCAGCAGCTTAGAGCGTGGAGGACTCTACGAGCAGTACTTC
TRBV2	.	TRBJ2-6	.	CASSELDMLYSGANVLTF	TGTGCCAGCAGTGAACTGGACATGCTGTACTCTGGGGCCAACGTCCTGACTTTC
TRBV4-3	TRBD1	TRBJ1-4	.	CASSRRDRVNEKLFF	TGCGCCAGCAGCCGCAGGGACAGGGTAAATGAAAAACTGTTTTTT
TRBV5-4	.	TRBJ1-3	.	CAVREKPGNTIYF	TGTGCCGTAAGAGAGAAACCTGGAAACACCATATATTTT
TRBV18	.	TRBJ2-6	few	CASSPEFTAGANVLTF	TGTGCCAGCTCACCGGAATTTACAGCTGGGGCCAACGTCCTGACTTTC
TRBV11-2	.	TRBJ1-2	.	CASSLVGGFGPERSSYTF	TGTGCCAGCAGCTTAGTGGGGGGATTTGGACCCGAACGGTCTAGCTACACCTTC
TRBV7-6	TRBD1	TRBJ1-4	.	CASSGHRGIGTTNEKLFF	TGTGCCAGCAGCGGACACAGGGGGATTGGTACAACTAATGAAAAACTGTTTTTT
TRBV7-9	.	TRBJ2-7	.	CASSLAVSSYEQYF	TGTGCCAGCAGCTTAGCGGTCAGCTCCTACGAGCAGTACTTC
TRBV10-2	TRBD1	TRBJ2-2	.	CASRRTGSTGELFF	TGCGCCAGCAGGCGGACAGGGAGTACCGGGGAGCTGTTTTTT
TRBV29-1	TRBD1	TRBJ2-7	once	CSVTGGYEQYF	TGCAGCGTGACAGGGGGTTACGAGCAGTACTTC
TRBV20-1	.	TRBJ1-1	.	CSAPWVVAFF	TGCAGTGCTCCCTGGGTCGTAGCTTTCTTT
TRBV21-1	.	TRBJ1-1	.	CASSISDNTEAFF	TGTGCCAGCAGCATTTCCGATAACACTGAAGCTTTCTTT
TRBV18	.	TRBJ2-5	.	CASSPLSIISVASRETQYF	TGTGCCAGCTCACCACTCTCTATTATCAGCGTAGCTAGCAGAGAGACCCAGTACTTC
TRBV30	.	TRBJ1-2	few	CAWSVLAGYTF	TGTGCCTGGAGTGTACTGGCTGGCTACACCTTC
TRBV25-1	.	TRBJ2-7	.	CAGHPPGGALRGEQYF	TGTGCCGGACACCCTCCGGGCGGGGCTCTCCGTGGCGAGCAGTACTTC
TRBV7-6	.	TRBJ1-1	.	CASSLERGAARGTEAFF	TGTGCCAGCAGCTTAGAACGGGGCGCGGCCCGGGGAACTGAAGCTTTCTTT
TRBV19	.	TRBJ2-5	.	CASSITGWETQYF	TGTGCCAGTAGTATCACAGGGTGGGAGACCCAGTACTTC
TRBV2	TRBD2	TRBJ2-1	.	CASSSTSGGAGYLDEQFF	TGTGCCAGCAGTTCCACTAGCGGGGGTGCGGGTTATCTGGATGAGCAGTTCTTC
TRBV19	TRBD2	TRBJ2-5	.	CASTSGLAGGGETQYF	TGTGCCAGTACCTCCGGACTAGCGGGAGGGGGGGAGACCCAGTACTTC
TRBV7-9	.	TRBJ2-2	once	CASRLDSANTGELFF	TGTGCCAGCAGACTCGACAGCGCGAACACCGGGGAGCTGTTTTTT
TRBV7-6	.	TRBJ2-2	.	CASSLSGANRGAGELFF	TGTGCCAGCAGCTTATCCGGGGCAAATAGAGGGGCCGGGGAGCTGTTTTTT
TRBV7-9	TRBD1	TRBJ1-2	.	CASSADRRTYGYTF	TGTGCCAGCAGCGCGGACAGGAGGACTTATGGCTACACCTTC
TRBV5-1	.	TRBJ1-6	.	CASSQSNFSPLHF	TGCGCCAGCAGCCAGTCAAATTTTTCACCCCTCCACTTT
TRBV30	TRBD2	TRBJ2-7	.	CAWSGGGLAVF	TGTGCCTGGAGTGGGGGAGGACTAGCGGTCTTC